Listed here are 26 T cell receptor beta chains from one sample, sequenced in a study of Tregs in tolerant kidney transplant recipients. Libraries were prepared by immunoSEQ multiplex PCR; TCRdb keeps only in-frame clonotypes and omits some of them. The data hold 15,000 to 20,000 clones, with over 50% observed a single time. These receptors' targets are unknown. Sequenced sample: Tregs from blood cultured with allogeneic cells. These receptors all stem from a human donor in good health.

The rearrangement uses TRBV9 and TRBJ2-5, with 9 bases lining up with TRBD2. The CDR3 loop spans 16 amino acids. Germline V lookup: CDR1 SGDLS, CDR2 YYNGEE. The V gene end was trimmed by 0 bases and the J gene end by 2 bases; junction bases not matched to a gene: 5. In nucleotides, the CDR3 is TGTGCCAGCAGCGTAGCGGGACTAGCAAGGCAAGAGACCCAGTACTTC. Its protein is CASSVAGLARQETQYF.

Note on this clone: Compared with germline, one end of the junction differs, possibly owing to a read error. The J gene is TRBJ1-5, the V gene TRBV7-2, with D tentatively TRBD1 (5 bases). CDR3 size: 15 residues. Germline V lookup: CDR1 SGHTA, CDR2 FQGNSA. CDR3 amino acids: CATSLWVAGDQPQHF. CDR3 bases: TGTGCCACCAGCTTATGGGTGGCGGGGGATCAGCCCCAGCATTTT.

This sequence joins TRBV7-2 and TRBJ2-3; D might be TRBD2 (7 bases). This CDR3 comprises 14 residues. V lost 1 base to trimming and J lost 4 bases, with 9 bases between them. Germline V gene data show CDR1 as SGHTA and CDR2 as FQGNSA. CDR3 in DNA: TGTGCCAGCAGCTTAGGAGGGGGGGCAGATACGCAGTATTTT. Residues: CASSLGGGADTQYF.

This sequence joins TRBV6-1 and TRBJ1-1; a weak D match, TRBD1 (6 bases). Trimming shortened V by 5 bases and J by 8 bases, and 15 bases separated the two germline ends. The CDR3 totals 13 residues. CDR1 and CDR2 from the germline V gene are MNHNS and SASEGT. In nucleotides, the CDR3 is TGTGCCAGCAGTCTTACAGGGACGAGAGAAGCTTTCTTT. This encodes CASSLTGTREAFF.

J is TRBJ2-2 and V is TRBV10-2, with D unclear. The CDR3 has 17 amino acids. V gave up 5 bases and J gave up 5 bases, with 21 bases separating them. Germline values: CDR1 WSHSY, CDR2 SAAADI. As DNA, the CDR3 is TGCGCCAGCAGTCGGTCCGGGCTGCTCCGACGAACCGGGGAGCTGTTTTTT. This encodes CASSRSGLLRRTGELFF.

This clone was recorded a few times. This chain uses TRBV6-5 with TRBJ1-3; possibly TRBD1 for D (5 bases). This CDR3 is built from 12 residues. The ends were cut back, 6 bases at V and 9 bases at J, with 12 bases in the middle. In germline, CDR1 is MNHEY, CDR2 SVGAGI. The DNA of the CDR3 is TGTGCCAGCAGGTCAACGGGGGGCACCATATATTTT. This codes for CASRSTGGTIYF.

The chain recombines TRBV5-1 with TRBJ2-2; 8 bases are shared with TRBD2. J gave up 5 bases and V 4 bases, and 7 bases lay outside the gene matches. The CDR3 is made up of 15 amino acids. Germline-derived CDR1 and CDR2 are SGHRS and YFSETQ. The CDR3 sequence is CASSRRTSRTGELFF. CDR3 bases: TGCGCCAGCAGCCGACGGACTAGCCGAACCGGGGAGCTGTTTTTT.

V usage is TRBV11-2 and J usage is TRBJ1-1, with 7 bases fitting TRBD1. CDR3 length: 14 amino acids. V lost 6 bases and J lost 4; bases outside the gene matches: 8. The germline V gene has CDR1 SGHAT and CDR2 FQNNGV. This chain's CDR3 is CASRTDRASTEAFF. Here the CDR3 DNA reads TGTGCCAGCAGGACAGACAGGGCCTCCACTGAAGCTTTCTTT.

The chain joins TRBV5-1 to TRBJ2-5; D not resolved. The ends were cut back, 3 bases at V and 2 bases at J, with 17 bases in the middle. Germline CDR1 is SGHRS and CDR2 is YFSETQ. The CDR3 has 16 residues. Here the CDR3 reads CASSYQPRRQQETQYF. For the CDR3, the DNA is TGCGCCAGCAGCTATCAGCCTCGACGGCAGCAAGAGACCCAGTACTTC.

This CDR3 reads CASSYSRLSGNTIYF. CDR3 DNA sequence: TGTGCCAGCAGTTACTCGCGGCTCTCTGGAAACACCATATATTTT. The chain couples TRBV6-6 to TRBJ1-3; D uncertain. V was cut by 0 bases and J by 0 bases, with 6 bases left in between. The CDR3 runs 15 residues. Germline lookup yields CDR1 MNHNY and CDR2 SVGAGI (reference sequence).

The CDR3: CARAKPSTDTQYF. The CDR3 DNA reads TGTGCCCGAGCAAAGCCTAGCACAGATACGCAGTATTTT. V and J are TRBV30 and TRBJ2-3, with D uncertain. Germline CDR1 is GTSNPN and CDR2 is SVGIG (reference sequence). The CDR3 runs 13 residues. The ends were cut back, 8 bases at V and 0 bases at J, with 12 bases in the middle.

As concerns this clone: The junction shows a germline mismatch at one end, possibly a read error. V is TRBV7-2 and J is TRBJ2-3, with D unresolved. This CDR3 spans 13 amino acids. Germline lookup yields CDR1 SGHTA and CDR2 FQGNSA. As DNA, the CDR3 is TGTGCCAGCAGCCCGACCCCTGAAGGCGCGCCTCTTTTT. It translates to CASSPTPEGAPLF.

CDR3 DNA sequence: TGTGCCAGCAGCACCTCCAGGGGCAGGGACCAAGAGACCCAGTACTTC. This gives the protein CASSTSRGRDQETQYF. The V and J genes are TRBV13 and TRBJ2-5; D is possibly TRBD1 (6 bases). CDR1 and CDR2 (germline): PRHDT, FYEKMQ (reference sequence). V dropped 5 bases and J dropped 0 bases, with 16 bases sitting between them. The CDR3 totals 16 residues. The whole variable domain, filled in from reference TRBV13 and TRBJ2-5, reads AAGVIQSPRHLIKEKRETATLKCYPIPRHDTVYWYQQGPGQDPQFLISFYEKMQSDKGSIPDRFSAQQFSDYHSELNMSSLELGDSALYFCASSTSRGRDQETQYFGPGTRLLVL.

The gene calls are TRBV14 and TRBJ1-6; D gene uncertain. Trimming removed 2 bases from V and 9 bases from J, with 11 bases in between. The CDR3 covers 14 residues. Germline V CDR1 and CDR2: SGHDN, FVKESK. CDR3 bases: TGTGCCAGCAGCCAATTAAGTCTGGTTTCACCCCTCCACTTT. Protein sequence: CASSQLSLVSPLHF.

CDR3: CASSPGLGGRAYEQFF. CDR3 DNA: TGTGCCAGCAGCCCCGGGCTGGGCGGGAGGGCTTATGAGCAGTTCTTC. This chain joins TRBV5-4 and TRBJ2-1, with TRBD2 matching 9 bases. V gave up 4 bases and J gave up 8 bases; unmatched junction bases: 13. The CDR3 runs to 16 residues. Looked up from germline, CDR1 is SGHNT and CDR2 is YYREEE (reference sequence).

Written as DNA, the CDR3 is TGTGCCAGCTCACCTTCCCGGGGGGGGTCCAGGGCCTACAATGAGCAGTTCTTC. Its translation is CASSPSRGGSRAYNEQFF. The chain recombines TRBV18 with TRBJ2-1; 8 nucleotides align to TRBD2. Per the germline V gene, CDR1 is KGHSH and CDR2 is LQKENI. The CDR3 covers 18 residues. The ends lost 3 bases at V and 2 bases at J; junction bases unmatched: 12. Using reference TRBV18 and TRBJ2-1 for the parts outside the CDR3, the full variable domain is NAGVMQNPRHLVRRRGQEARLRCSPMKGHSHVYWYRQLPEEGLKFMVYLQKENIIDESGMPKERFSAEFPKEGPSILRIQQVVRGDSAAYFCASSPSRGGSRAYNEQFFGPGTRLTVL.

The CDR3 DNA reads TGCGCCAGCAGTCCTAACCTACGACAGGGACTTTCCTACAATGAGCAGTTCTTC. It translates to CASSPNLRQGLSYNEQFF. The V gene is TRBV23-1, the J gene TRBJ2-1, with a possible D match to TRBD1 (7 bases). TRBV23-1 is an ORF, with its function uncertain. V was trimmed by 4 bases and J by 1 base, leaving 20 bases between them. The CDR3 runs to 18 residues.

This chain joins TRBV18 and TRBJ2-7, with 8 bases matching TRBD2. There are 15 residues in the CDR3. The germline CDR1 and CDR2 sequences are KGHSH and LQKENI. V shed 4 bases and J 6 bases; nucleotides not matched to a gene: 11. CDR3 in DNA: TGTGCCAGCTCACTACCACAGGTTCTAGCGGGCGAGCAGTACTTC. Translating gives CASSLPQVLAGEQYF.

CDR3 nucleotides: TGTGCCAGCAGTGTTCAGGGGGCGCTCGGCTATGGCTACACCTTC. Translating it yields CASSVQGALGYGYTF. The J gene is TRBJ1-2, the V gene TRBV2; 8 nucleotides align to TRBD1. From germline, CDR1 is SNHLY and CDR2 FYNNEI. V lost 4 bases, J lost 4 bases, and 8 bases stayed unmatched. The CDR3 totals 15 residues.

The rearrangement links TRBV7-9 to TRBJ2-5; a possible D gene is TRBD2 (6 bases). This CDR3 has 17 residues. V was trimmed by 1 base and J by 2 bases, leaving 17 bases between them. Germline V gives CDR1 SEHNR, CDR2 FQNEAQ (reference sequence). The CDR3 sequence: CASSLGRQGLRQETQYF. The CDR3 coding sequence is TGTGCCAGCAGCTTAGGTAGGCAGGGACTGAGACAAGAGACCCAGTACTTC.

This chain connects TRBV6-6 to TRBJ1-2; D possibly corresponds to TRBD1 (6 bases). V was trimmed by 0 bases and J by 7 bases, leaving 12 bases between them. Germline CDR1 MNHNY, CDR2 SVGAGI (reference sequence). This CDR3 has 14 residues. CDR3 loop: CASSYSGQFRGYTF. DNA for the CDR3: TGTGCCAGCAGTTACTCGGGACAATTCCGTGGCTACACCTTC.

The rearrangement links TRBV4-2 to TRBJ1-1, with TRBD1 identical over 10 bases. This CDR3 is 15 amino acids long. CDR1 LGHNA and CDR2 YNFKEQ come from the germline V gene. Trimming removed 0 bases from V and 3 bases from J; junction bases left unmatched: 1. The CDR3 region has the DNA TGTGCCAGCAGCCAAGAGACAGGGGGCCACACTGAAGCTTTCTTT. Protein sequence: CASSQETGGHTEAFF.

This clone was counted between two and nine times. J is TRBJ1-2 and V is TRBV5-8; D unclear. Germline V gene lookup returns CDR1 SGHTS and CDR2 YDEGEE. There are 15 residues in the CDR3. Trimming stripped 2 bases from V and 5 bases from J, with 16 bases between. The CDR3 nucleotides read TGTGCCAGCAGCTTTACGACAATACTTGATTATGGCTACACCTTC. Translation: CASSFTTILDYGYTF.

The rearrangement uses TRBV7-2 and TRBJ2-7; D is ambiguous. V was trimmed by 1 base and J by 0 bases, leaving 10 bases between them. This CDR3 region has 15 residues. From germline, CDR1 is SGHTA and CDR2 FQGNSA. The CDR3, as DNA: TGTGCCAGCAGCTTAGTTGCTGATAGCTCCTACGAGCAGTACTTC. Protein: CASSLVADSSYEQYF.

The rearrangement joins TRBV29-1 to TRBJ1-2; D gene uncertain. CDR1 and CDR2 from the germline V gene are SQVTM and ANQGSEA. The CDR3 contains 10 residues. V lost 3 bases and J 8 bases, leaving 7 bases between the germline ends. CDR3 in DNA: TGCAGCGTTGAGGGAAACGGCTACACCTTC. This gives the protein CSVEGNGYTF. The full variable domain, in which reference TRBV29-1 and TRBJ1-2 provide the parts outside the CDR3, is SAVISQKPSRDICQRGTSLTIQCQVDSQVTMMFWYRQQPGQSLTLIATANQGSEATYESGFVIDKFPISRPNLTFSTLTVSNMSPEDSSIYLCSVEGNGYTFGSGTRLTVV.

This clone came up a few times. The chain recombines TRBV5-6 with TRBJ2-5, with D possibly being TRBD1 (6 bases). Germline V CDR1 and CDR2: SGHDT, YYEEEE. V was cut by 2 bases and J by 4 bases, with 12 bases left in between. The CDR3 contains 14 residues. The CDR3 nucleotides read TGTGCCAGCAGCTTCTACAGGGTTCGAGAGACCCAGTACTTC. Amino acids: CASSFYRVRETQYF.